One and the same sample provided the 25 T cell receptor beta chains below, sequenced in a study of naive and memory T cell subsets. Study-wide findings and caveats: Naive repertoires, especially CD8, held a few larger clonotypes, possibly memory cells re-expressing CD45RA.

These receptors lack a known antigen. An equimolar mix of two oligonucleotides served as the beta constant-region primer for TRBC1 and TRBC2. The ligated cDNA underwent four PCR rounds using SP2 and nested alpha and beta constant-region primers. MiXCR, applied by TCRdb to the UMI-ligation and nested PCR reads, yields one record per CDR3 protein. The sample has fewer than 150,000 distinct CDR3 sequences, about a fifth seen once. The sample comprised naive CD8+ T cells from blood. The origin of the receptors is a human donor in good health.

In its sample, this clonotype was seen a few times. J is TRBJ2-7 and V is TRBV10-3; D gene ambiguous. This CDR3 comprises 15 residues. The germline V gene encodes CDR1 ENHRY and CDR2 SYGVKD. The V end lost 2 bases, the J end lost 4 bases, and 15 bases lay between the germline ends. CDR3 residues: CAISEMAMPTYEQYF. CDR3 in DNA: TGTGCCATCAGTGAGATGGCTATGCCGACTTACGAGCAGTACTTC.

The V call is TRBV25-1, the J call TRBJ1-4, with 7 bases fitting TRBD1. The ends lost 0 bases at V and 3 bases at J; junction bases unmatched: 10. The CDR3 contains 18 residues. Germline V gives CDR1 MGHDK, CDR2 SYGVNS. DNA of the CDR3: TGTGCCAGCAGTGAATATTTCACAGGGGCTCGGGCTAATGAAAAACTGTTTTTT. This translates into CASSEYFTGARANEKLFF.

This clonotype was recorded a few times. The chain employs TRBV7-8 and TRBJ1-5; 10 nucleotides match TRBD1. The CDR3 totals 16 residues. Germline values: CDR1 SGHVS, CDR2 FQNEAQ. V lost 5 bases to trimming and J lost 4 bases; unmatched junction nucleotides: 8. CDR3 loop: CASSLPGTGENQPQHF. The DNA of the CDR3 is TGTGCCAGCAGCCTCCCGGGGACAGGGGAAAATCAGCCCCAGCATTTT. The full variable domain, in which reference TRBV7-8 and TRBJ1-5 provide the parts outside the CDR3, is GAGVSQSPRYKVAKRGQDVALRCDPISGHVSLFWYQQALGQGPEFLTYFQNEAQLDKSGLPSDRFFAERPEGSVSTLKIQRTQQEDSAVYLCASSLPGTGENQPQHFGDGTRLSIL.

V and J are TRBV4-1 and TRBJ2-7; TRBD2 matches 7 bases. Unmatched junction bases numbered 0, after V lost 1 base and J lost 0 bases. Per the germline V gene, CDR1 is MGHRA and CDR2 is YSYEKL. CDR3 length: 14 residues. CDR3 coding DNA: TGCGCCAGCAGCCAAGGGACTAGCTCCTACGAGCAGTACTTC. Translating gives CASSQGTSSYEQYF.

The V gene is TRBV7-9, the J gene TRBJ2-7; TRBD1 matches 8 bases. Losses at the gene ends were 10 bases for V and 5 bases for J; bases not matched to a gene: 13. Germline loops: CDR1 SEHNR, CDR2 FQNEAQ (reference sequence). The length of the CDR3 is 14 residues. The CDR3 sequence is CANIALRTGNEQYF. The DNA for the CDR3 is TGTGCCAACATTGCTCTACGGACAGGGAACGAGCAGTACTTC.

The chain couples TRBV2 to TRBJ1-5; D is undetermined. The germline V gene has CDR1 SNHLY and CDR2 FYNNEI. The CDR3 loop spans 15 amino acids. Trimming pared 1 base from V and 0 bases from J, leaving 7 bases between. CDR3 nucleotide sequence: TGTGCCAGCAGTGAAGGTCTACATAGCAATCAGCCCCAGCATTTT. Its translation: CASSEGLHSNQPQHF.

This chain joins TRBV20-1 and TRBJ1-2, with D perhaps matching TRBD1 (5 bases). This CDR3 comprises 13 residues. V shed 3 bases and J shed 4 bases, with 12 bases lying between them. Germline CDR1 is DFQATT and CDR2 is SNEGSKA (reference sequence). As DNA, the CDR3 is TGCAGTGCTAGTGATGGGGCTGCCTATGGCTACACCTTC. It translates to CSASDGAAYGYTF.

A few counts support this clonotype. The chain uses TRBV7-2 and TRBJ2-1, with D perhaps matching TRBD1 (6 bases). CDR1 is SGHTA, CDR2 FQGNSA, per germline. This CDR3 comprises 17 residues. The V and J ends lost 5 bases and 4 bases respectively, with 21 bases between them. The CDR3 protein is CASSLNPPSGAYNEQFF. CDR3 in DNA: TGTGCCAGCAGCCTAAACCCCCCATCAGGGGCTTACAATGAGCAGTTCTTC.

For the CDR3, the DNA is TGTGCCAGCAGTACCAGGGGGTTTCACGAGCAGTACTTC. Translated, it gives CASSTRGFHEQYF. The chain joins TRBV28 to TRBJ2-7, with 7 nucleotides matching TRBD1. Losses at the gene ends were 5 bases for V and 5 bases for J; bases not matched to a gene: 6. Per the germline V gene, CDR1 is MDHEN and CDR2 is SYDVKM. The CDR3 extends over 13 amino acids.

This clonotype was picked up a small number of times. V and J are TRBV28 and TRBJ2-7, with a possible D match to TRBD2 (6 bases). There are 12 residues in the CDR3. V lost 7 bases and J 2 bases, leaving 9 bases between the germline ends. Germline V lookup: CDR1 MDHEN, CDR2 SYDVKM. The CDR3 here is CASTPGAYEQYF. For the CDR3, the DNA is TGTGCCAGCACCCCGGGAGCCTACGAGCAGTACTTC.

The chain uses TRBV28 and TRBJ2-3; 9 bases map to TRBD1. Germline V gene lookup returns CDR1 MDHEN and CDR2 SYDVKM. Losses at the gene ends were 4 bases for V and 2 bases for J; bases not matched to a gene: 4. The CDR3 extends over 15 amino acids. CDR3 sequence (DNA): TGTGCCAGCAGTTACTGGACAGGGGACACAGATACGCAGTATTTT. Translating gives CASSYWTGDTDTQYF.

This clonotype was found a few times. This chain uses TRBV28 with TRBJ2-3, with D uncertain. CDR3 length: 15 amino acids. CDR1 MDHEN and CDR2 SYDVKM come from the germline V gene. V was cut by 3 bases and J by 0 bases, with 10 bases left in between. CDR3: CASSFSHSSTDTQYF. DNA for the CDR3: TGTGCCAGCAGTTTTTCTCACAGTAGCACAGATACGCAGTATTTT.

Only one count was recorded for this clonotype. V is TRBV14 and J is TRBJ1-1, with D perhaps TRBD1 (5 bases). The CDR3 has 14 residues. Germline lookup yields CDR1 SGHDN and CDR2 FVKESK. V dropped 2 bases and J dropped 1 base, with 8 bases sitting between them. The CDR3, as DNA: TGTGCCAGCAGCCAACCGGGGACGAACACTGAAGCTTTCTTT. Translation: CASSQPGTNTEAFF.

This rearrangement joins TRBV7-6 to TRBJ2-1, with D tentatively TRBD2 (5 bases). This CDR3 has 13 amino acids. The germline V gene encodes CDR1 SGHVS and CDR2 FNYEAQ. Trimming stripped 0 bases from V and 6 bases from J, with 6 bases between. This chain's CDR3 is CASSLAEGNEQFF. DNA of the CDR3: TGTGCCAGCAGCTTAGCTGAGGGCAATGAGCAGTTCTTC.

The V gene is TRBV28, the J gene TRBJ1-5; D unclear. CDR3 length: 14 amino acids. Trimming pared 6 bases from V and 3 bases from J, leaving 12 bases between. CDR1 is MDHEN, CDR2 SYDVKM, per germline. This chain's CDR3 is CASSLIGSNQPQHF. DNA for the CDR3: TGTGCCAGCAGCCTGATAGGGTCCAATCAGCCCCAGCATTTT.

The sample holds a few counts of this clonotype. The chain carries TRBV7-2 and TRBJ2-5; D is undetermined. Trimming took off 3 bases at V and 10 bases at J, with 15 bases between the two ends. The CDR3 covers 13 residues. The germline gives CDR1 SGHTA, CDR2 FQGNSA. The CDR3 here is CASSLKEGQIQYF. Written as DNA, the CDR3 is TGTGCCAGCAGCTTGAAGGAAGGCCAAATCCAGTACTTC.

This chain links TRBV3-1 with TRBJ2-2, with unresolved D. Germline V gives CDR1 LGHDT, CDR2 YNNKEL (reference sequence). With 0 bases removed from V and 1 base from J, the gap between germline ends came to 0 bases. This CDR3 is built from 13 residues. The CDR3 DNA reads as TGTGCCAGCAGCCAAGAGAACACCGGGGAGCTGTTTTTT. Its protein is CASSQENTGELFF.

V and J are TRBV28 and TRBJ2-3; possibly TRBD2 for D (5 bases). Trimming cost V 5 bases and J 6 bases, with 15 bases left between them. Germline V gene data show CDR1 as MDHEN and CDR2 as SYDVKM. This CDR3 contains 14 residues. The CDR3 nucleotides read TGTGCCAGCAGTACCCTAACACTAGGGGATACGCAGTATTTT. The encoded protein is CASSTLTLGDTQYF.

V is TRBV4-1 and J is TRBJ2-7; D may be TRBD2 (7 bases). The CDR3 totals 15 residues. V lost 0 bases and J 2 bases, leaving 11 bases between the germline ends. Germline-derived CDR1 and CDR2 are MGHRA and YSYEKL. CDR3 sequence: CASSQDGGGPYEQYF. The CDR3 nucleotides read TGCGCCAGCAGCCAAGATGGGGGGGGCCCCTACGAGCAGTACTTC.

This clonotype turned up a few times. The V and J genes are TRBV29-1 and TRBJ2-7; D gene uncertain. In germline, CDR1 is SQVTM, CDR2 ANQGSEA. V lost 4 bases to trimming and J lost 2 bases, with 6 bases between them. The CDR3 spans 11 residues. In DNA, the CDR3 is TGCAGCGTTGTGGGAACCTACGAGCAGTACTTC. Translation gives CSVVGTYEQYF.

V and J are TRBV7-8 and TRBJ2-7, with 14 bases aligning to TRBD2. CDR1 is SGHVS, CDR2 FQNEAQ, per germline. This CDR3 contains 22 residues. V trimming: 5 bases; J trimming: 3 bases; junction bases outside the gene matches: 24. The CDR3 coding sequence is TGTGCCAGCAGCCCTATGGATCTCACAAAAGGGACTAGCGGGAGAACGGGCTACGAGCAGTACTTC. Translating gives CASSPMDLTKGTSGRTGYEQYF.

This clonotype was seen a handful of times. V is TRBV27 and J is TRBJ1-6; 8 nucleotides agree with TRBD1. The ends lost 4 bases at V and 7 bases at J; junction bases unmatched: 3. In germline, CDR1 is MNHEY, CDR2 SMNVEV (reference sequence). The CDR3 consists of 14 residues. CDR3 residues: CASSSDRANSPLHF. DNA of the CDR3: TGTGCCAGCAGTTCGGACAGGGCGAATTCACCCCTCCACTTT.

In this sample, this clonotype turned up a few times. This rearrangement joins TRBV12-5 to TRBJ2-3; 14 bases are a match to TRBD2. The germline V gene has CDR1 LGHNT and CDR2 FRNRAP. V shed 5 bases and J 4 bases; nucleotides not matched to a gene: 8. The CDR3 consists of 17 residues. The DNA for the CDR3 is TGTGCTAGTGGTCCGGGGACTAGCGGGAGTGGCGCAGATACGCAGTATTTT. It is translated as CASGPGTSGSGADTQYF.

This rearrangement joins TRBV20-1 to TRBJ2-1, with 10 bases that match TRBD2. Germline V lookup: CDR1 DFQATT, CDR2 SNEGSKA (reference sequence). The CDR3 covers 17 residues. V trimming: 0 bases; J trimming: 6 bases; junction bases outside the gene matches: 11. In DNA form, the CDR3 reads TGCAGTGCTAGAGATCTAGTGACCAGCGGGAGGGCCAATGAGCAGTTCTTC. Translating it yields CSARDLVTSGRANEQFF.

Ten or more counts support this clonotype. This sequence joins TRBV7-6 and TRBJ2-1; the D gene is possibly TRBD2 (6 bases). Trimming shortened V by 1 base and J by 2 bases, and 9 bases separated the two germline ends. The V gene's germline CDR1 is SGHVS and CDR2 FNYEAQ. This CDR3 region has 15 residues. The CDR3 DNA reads TGTGCCAGCAGCTTAGAGGGCGGGACCTACAATGAGCAGTTCTTC. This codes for CASSLEGGTYNEQFF.